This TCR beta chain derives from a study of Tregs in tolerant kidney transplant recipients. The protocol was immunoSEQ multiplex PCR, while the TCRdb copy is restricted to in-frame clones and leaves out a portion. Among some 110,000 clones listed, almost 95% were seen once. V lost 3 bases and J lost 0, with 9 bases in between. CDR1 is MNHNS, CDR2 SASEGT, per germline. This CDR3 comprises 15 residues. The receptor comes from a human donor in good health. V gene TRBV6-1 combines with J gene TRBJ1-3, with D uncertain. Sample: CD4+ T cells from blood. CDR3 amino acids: CASSDIGNSGNTIYF. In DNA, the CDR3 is TGTGCCAGCAGTGATATAGGAAACTCTGGAAACACCATATATTTT.